This is a list of T cell receptor beta chains from one sample in a study of PD-1 blockade in mismatch repair-deficient tumors. Profiling relied on immunoSEQ multiplex PCR, and the TCRdb table lists in-frame clones only, not all of them. The repertoire has roughly 120,000 clones, around nine tenths of them found once; the top ten carry roughly 12%. The source was peripheral blood, collected approximately 72 weeks after starting pembrolizumab. These receptors all come from an adult with mismatch repair-deficient cancer. The CDR3 runs from the conserved cysteine through the conserved F or W. Each record gives: V gene, clone size, D gene, J gene, CDR3 protein, CDR3 DNA. D genes are given only for firm matches. Expanded clones get a size class; other rows say once, few or many, or leave the size out.

TRBV10-3	-	-	TRBJ2-7	CAISDGPDSSYEQYF	TGTGCCATCAGTGATGGGCCCGACAGCTCCTACGAGCAGTACTTC
TRBV11-2	-	TRBD1	TRBJ2-1	CASSQGQGANEQFF	TGTGCCAGCAGCCAAGGACAGGGGGCAAATGAGCAGTTCTTC
TRBV29-1	-	-	TRBJ2-2	CSVEGGQLGTGELFF	TGCAGCGTTGAAGGTGGACAGTTGGGCACCGGGGAGCTGTTTTTT
TRBV7-1	-	TRBD1	TRBJ1-2	CASSLDRGNYGYTF	TGTGCCAGCAGCCTGGACAGGGGAAACTATGGCTACACCTTC
TRBV7-2	-	-	TRBJ2-7	CASSLRLGPYEQYF	TGTGCCAGCAGCTTAAGACTAGGGCCCTACGAGCAGTACTTC
TRBV5-6	-	TRBD1	TRBJ2-5	CASSGFLTGDQQETQYF	TGTGCCAGCAGCGGATTTTTGACAGGGGACCAACAAGAGACCCAGTACTTC
TRBV6-5	-	-	TRBJ1-2	CASSLDRFSGYGYTF	TGTGCCAGCAGTCTCGACAGGTTCAGTGGCTATGGCTACACCTTC
TRBV9	-	TRBD2	TRBJ2-3	CASSVGTSEFTDTQYF	TGTGCCAGCAGCGTTGGGACTAGCGAGTTCACAGATACGCAGTATTTT
TRBV9	-	TRBD1	TRBJ1-1	CASSARGLGTEAFF	TGTGCCAGCAGCGCTAGGGGGCTGGGCACTGAAGCTTTCTTT
TRBV5-1	-	TRBD2	TRBJ2-7	CASSLGTSGYYEQYF	TGCGCCAGCAGCTTGGGGACTAGCGGATACTACGAGCAGTACTTC
TRBV27	few	-	TRBJ2-2	CASSHQSGELFF	TGTGCCAGCAGTCACCAATCCGGGGAGCTGTTTTTT
TRBV18	-	TRBD2	TRBJ2-1	CASSPGTSGSREQFF	TGTGCCAGCTCGCCGGGGACTAGCGGGAGCAGAGAGCAGTTCTTC
TRBV5-1	once	TRBD2	TRBJ2-4	CASRPGPAGGRGAKNIQYF	TGCGCCAGCAGACCTGGGCCAGCGGGAGGGAGAGGGGCCAAAAACATTCAGTACTTC
TRBV11-2	-	TRBD1	TRBJ2-7	CASSRDRTYEQYF	TGTGCCAGCAGCCGGGACAGGACCTACGAGCAGTACTTC
TRBV6-4	-	TRBD2	TRBJ2-1	CASSEGLADFNEQFF	TGTGCCAGCAGTGAGGGACTAGCAGATTTCAATGAGCAGTTCTTC
TRBV7-9	-	-	TRBJ2-2	CASSMGGVHTGELFF	TGTGCCAGCAGCATGGGGGGCGTTCACACCGGGGAGCTGTTTTTT
TRBV10-3	-	-	TRBJ2-7	CAISEAEYEQYF	TGTGCCATCAGTGAGGCCGAGTACGAGCAGTACTTC
TRBV4-1	-	-	TRBJ2-5	CASSQVLEGVQETQYF	TGCGCCAGCAGCCAAGTGCTAGAGGGGGTCCAAGAGACCCAGTACTTC
TRBV29-1	-	-	TRBJ2-3	CSVVPDTQYF	TGCAGCGTTGTCCCGGATACGCAGTATTTT
TRBV30	-	TRBD2	TRBJ2-5	CAWKLAGGRETQYF	TGTGCCTGGAAACTAGCGGGAGGGAGGGAGACCCAGTACTTC
TRBV4-3	-	-	TRBJ2-7	CASSQVRGSSYEQYF	TGCGCCAGCAGCCAAGTTCGCGGATCCTCCTACGAGCAGTACTTC
TRBV27	-	-	TRBJ2-6	CASSFIGQSGANVLTF	TGTGCCAGCAGTTTTATCGGGCAATCTGGGGCCAACGTCCTGACTTTC
TRBV28	once	-	TRBJ2-1	CASSLPTGPNSYNEQFF	TGTGCCAGCAGTTTACCGACGGGACCCAACTCCTACAATGAGCAGTTCTTC
TRBV19	-	-	TRBJ1-1	CASSILGQNTEAFF	TGTGCCAGTAGTATTCTGGGGCAGAACACTGAAGCTTTCTTT
TRBV4-2	-	-	TRBJ2-7	CASSQAGDPAGNEQYF	TGTGCCAGCAGCCAAGCGGGCGATCCCGCAGGCAACGAGCAGTACTTC
TRBV7-2	-	-	TRBJ2-1	CASSRRGTGYNEQFF	TGTGCCAGCAGCCGACGGGGGACGGGCTACAATGAGCAGTTCTTC
TRBV2	-	-	TRBJ2-7	CASRGARSSYEQYF	TGTGCCAGCAGGGGGGCCCGGAGCTCCTACGAGCAGTACTTC
TRBV5-5	-	TRBD2	TRBJ2-7	CASRKIAGGSYEQYF	TGTGCCAGCAGAAAGATAGCGGGAGGGTCCTACGAGCAGTACTTC
TRBV30	-	-	TRBJ2-1	CAWSPHNNEQFF	TGTGCCTGGAGTCCCCACAACAATGAGCAGTTCTTC
TRBV7-9	-	-	TRBJ1-4	CASSLRAGRSEKLFF	TGTGCCAGCAGCTTAAGGGCAGGGAGGAGTGAAAAACTGTTTTTT
TRBV7-9	-	-	TRBJ2-7	CASSQPTERDEQYF	TGTGCCAGCAGCCAACCGACAGAAAGGGACGAGCAGTACTTC
TRBV5-1	few	-	TRBJ2-7	CASSLEPAASYEQYF	TGCGCCAGCAGCTTGGAGCCAGCCGCCTCCTACGAGCAGTACTTC
TRBV4-1	-	-	TRBJ2-2	CASSQEQLAPGELFF	TGCGCCAGCAGCCAAGAACAACTAGCCCCCGGGGAGCTGTTTTTT
TRBV6-5	-	-	TRBJ2-7	CASSYSRVGAYEQYF	TGTGCCAGCAGTTACTCGAGGGTTGGAGCCTACGAGCAGTACTTC
TRBV5-1	few	-	TRBJ2-1	CASSLGPIGVREQFF	TGCGCCAGCAGCTTGGGCCCGATCGGAGTGCGTGAGCAGTTCTTC
TRBV7-2	-	-	TRBJ1-3	CASSDDLPPRPGNTIYF	TGTGCCAGCAGCGATGACCTACCTCCCCGCCCTGGAAACACCATATATTTT
TRBV28	-	-	TRBJ2-3	CASTRGGSYTDTQYF	TGTGCCAGCACCCGAGGGGGGTCCTACACAGATACGCAGTATTTT
TRBV28	-	TRBD1	TRBJ1-1	CASSLWGDRNTEAFF	TGTGCCAGCAGTTTATGGGGGGACAGGAACACTGAAGCTTTCTTT
TRBV6-5	-	-	TRBJ2-2	CASRDTGELFF	TGTGCCAGCAGAGACACCGGGGAGCTGTTTTTT
TRBV5-8	-	TRBD2	TRBJ2-1	CASSPPEGDLAAYNEQFF	TGTGCCAGCAGCCCACCGGAGGGAGATCTAGCGGCCTACAATGAGCAGTTCTTC
TRBV11-3	once	TRBD2	TRBJ2-1	CASSLVSPREGGYNEQFF	TGTGCCAGCAGCTTAGTCTCCCCGAGGGAGGGCGGTTACAATGAGCAGTTCTTC
TRBV6-1	-	TRBD1	TRBJ1-5	CASSEPRDRGRVGNQPQHF	TGTGCCAGCAGTGAACCCCGGGACAGGGGGCGGGTTGGGAATCAGCCCCAGCATTTT
TRBV4-3	few	TRBD1	TRBJ1-5	CASSPTGGNQPQHF	TGCGCCAGCAGCCCTACAGGGGGCAATCAGCCCCAGCATTTT
TRBV19	-	-	TRBJ2-1	CASSIDYRERVF	TGTGCCAGTAGTATAGACTACAGGGAAAGGGTCTTC
TRBV5-4	-	-	TRBJ1-5	CASSAGGNSNQPQHF	TGTGCCAGCAGCGCGGGGGGGAATAGCAATCAGCCCCAGCATTTT
TRBV5-1	-	-	TRBJ1-1	CASSLTRGYEAFF	TGCGCCAGCAGCTTGACTAGGGGTTATGAAGCTTTCTTT
TRBV5-6	-	TRBD1	TRBJ2-1	CASSKGTGAYNEQFF	TGTGCCAGCAGCAAGGGGACAGGGGCCTACAATGAGCAGTTCTTC
TRBV4-2	-	-	TRBJ2-3	CASTKGLTLQGDTQYF	TGTGCCAGCACCAAAGGACTAACGCTTCAGGGAGATACGCAGTATTTT
TRBV9	-	-	TRBJ1-3	CASSGRGDSGNTIYF	TGTGCCAGCAGCGGGAGGGGGGACTCTGGAAACACCATATATTTT
TRBV4-2	-	-	TRBJ2-7	CASSQVPLSSYEQYF	TGTGCCAGCAGCCAAGTTCCCTTGAGCTCCTACGAGCAGTACTTC
TRBV19	-	-	TRBJ2-5	CASSILGREETQYF	TGTGCCAGTAGTATCCTTGGCAGGGAAGAGACCCAGTACTTC